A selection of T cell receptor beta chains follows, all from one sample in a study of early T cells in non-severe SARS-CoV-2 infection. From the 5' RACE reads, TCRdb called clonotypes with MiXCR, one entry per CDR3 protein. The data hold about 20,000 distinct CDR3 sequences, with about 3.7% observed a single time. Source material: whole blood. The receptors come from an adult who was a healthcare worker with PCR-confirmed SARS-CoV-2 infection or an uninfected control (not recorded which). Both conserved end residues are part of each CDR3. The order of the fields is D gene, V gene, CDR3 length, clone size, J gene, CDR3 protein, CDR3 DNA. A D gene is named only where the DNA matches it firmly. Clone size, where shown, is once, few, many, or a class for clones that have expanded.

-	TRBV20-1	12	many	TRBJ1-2	CSARGGSYGYTF	TGCAGTGCTAGAGGGGGATCCTATGGCTACACCTTC
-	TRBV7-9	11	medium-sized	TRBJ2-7	CASSRGNEQYF	TGTGCCAGCAGCCGGGGTAACGAGCAGTACTTC
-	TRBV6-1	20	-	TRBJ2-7	CASSELSGQGTSIRAYEQYF	TGTGCCAGCAGTGAACTGTCGGGACAGGGGACTAGCATACGTGCCTACGAGCAGTACTTC
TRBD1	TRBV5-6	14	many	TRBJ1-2	CASSSDRGNYGYTF	TGTGCCAGCAGCTCGGACAGGGGTAACTATGGCTACACCTTC
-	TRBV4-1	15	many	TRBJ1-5	CASRFGEDSNQPQHF	TGCGCCAGCAGGTTCGGGGAGGATAGCAATCAGCCCCAGCATTTT
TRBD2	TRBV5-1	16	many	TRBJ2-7	CASSLLAGANFHEQYF	TGCGCCAGCAGCTTACTAGCGGGGGCGAACTTCCACGAGCAGTACTTC
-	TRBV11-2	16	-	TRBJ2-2	CASSLSWQPGTGELFF	TGTGCCAGCAGCTTGTCTTGGCAGCCCGGCACCGGGGAGCTGTTTTTT
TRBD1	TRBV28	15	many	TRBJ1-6	CASSLGQGAGSPLHF	TGTGCCAGCAGTTTGGGACAGGGGGCAGGTTCACCCCTCCACTTT
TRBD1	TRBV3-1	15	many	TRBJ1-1	CASSPSDRLNTEAFF	TGTGCCAGCAGCCCCTCGGACAGGTTGAACACTGAAGCTTTCTTT
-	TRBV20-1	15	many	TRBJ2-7	CSARAYGPVSYEQYF	TGCAGTGCTAGAGCCTACGGGCCGGTCTCCTACGAGCAGTACTTC
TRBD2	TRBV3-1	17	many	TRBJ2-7	CASSPGPPLAATYEQYF	TGTGCCAGCAGCCCCGGCCCACCACTAGCGGCAACCTACGAGCAGTACTTC